This TCR beta chain stems from a study of blood T cell repertoires in COVID-19. Study at large: The United States, Italy and Spain provided the acute and convalescent COVID-19 samples. Sources were T cells, B-cell-depleted T cells, or PBMCs; the material itself was cDNA or gDNA.

Original handling: From reference gene primer amplification, estimates of nucleated cell counts were derived. Profiled with immunoSEQ multiplex PCR; TCRdb holds only in-frame clones, not every one. The V and J calls and clone size come from that table; D and trimming were worked out from the DNA. Here the sample spans some 130,000 clones, approximately 81% being singletons. V trimming: 3 bases; J trimming: 4 bases; junction bases outside the gene matches: 5. The CDR3 contains 16 residues. Germline CDR1 is SGHNT and CDR2 is YYREEE (reference sequence). The chain uses TRBV5-4 and TRBJ2-2; 11 positions match TRBD2. The TCR originated in a man in his fifties or sixties with acute or convalescent COVID-19. The sequenced material came from peripheral blood. This CDR3 reads CASSSSTSGVTGELFF. The CDR3 DNA follows: TGTGCCAGCAGCTCCTCGACTAGCGGGGTCACCGGGGAGCTGTTTTTT. Filled out from reference TRBV5-4 and TRBJ2-2, the complete variable domain reads ETGVTQSPTHLIKTRGQQVTLRCSSQSGHNTVSWYQQALGQGPQFIFQYYREEENGRGNFPPRFSGLQFPNYSSELNVNALELDDSALYLCASSSSTSGVTGELFFGEGSRLTVL.